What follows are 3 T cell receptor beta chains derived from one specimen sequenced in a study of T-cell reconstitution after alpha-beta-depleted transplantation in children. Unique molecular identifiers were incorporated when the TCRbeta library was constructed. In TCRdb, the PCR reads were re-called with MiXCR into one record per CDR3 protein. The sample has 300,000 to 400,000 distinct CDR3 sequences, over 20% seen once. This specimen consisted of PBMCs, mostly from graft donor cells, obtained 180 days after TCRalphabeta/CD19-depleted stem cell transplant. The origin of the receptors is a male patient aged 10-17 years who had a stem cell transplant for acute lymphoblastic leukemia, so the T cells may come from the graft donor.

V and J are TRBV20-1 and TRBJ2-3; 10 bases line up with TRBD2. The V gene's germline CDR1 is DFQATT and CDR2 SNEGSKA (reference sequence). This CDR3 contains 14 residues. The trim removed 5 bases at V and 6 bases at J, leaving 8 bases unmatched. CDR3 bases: TGCAGTGCTCCTCCAGCGGGAGGGCCGGATACGCAGTATTTT. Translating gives CSAPPAGGPDTQYF.

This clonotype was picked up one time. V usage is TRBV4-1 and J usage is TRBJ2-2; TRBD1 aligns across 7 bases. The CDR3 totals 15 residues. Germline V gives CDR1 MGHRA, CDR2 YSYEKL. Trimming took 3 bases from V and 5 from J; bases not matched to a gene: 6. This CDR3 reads CASSHRTGSTGELFF. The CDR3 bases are TGCGCCAGCAGCCACCGGACAGGTAGTACCGGGGAGCTGTTTTTT.

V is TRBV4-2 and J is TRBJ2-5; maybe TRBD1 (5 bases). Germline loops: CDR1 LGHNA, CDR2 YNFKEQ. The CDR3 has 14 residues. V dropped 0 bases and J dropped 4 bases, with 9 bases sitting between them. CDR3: CASSQDRRVETQYF. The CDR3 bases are TGTGCCAGCAGCCAAGATCGCAGGGTAGAGACCCAGTACTTC.